The following is a TCR beta chain sequence with its context. Its antigen is unknown. No base quality values were provided; no much bigger clone lies one nucleotide off. Collaborating institutions collected whole blood in K2EDTA tubes following their own protocols. For TCRbeta analysis, collaborators shipped samples as frozen whole blood, isolated PBMCs, or DNA extracted from either of those sample types. This sample is drawn from a study of blood T cell repertoires in COVID-19 (dated by TCRdb to about 2020). Some background on the complete study: Samples from collaborators originated in the United States, Italy and Spain and spanned both the acute and convalescent phases of COVID-19. The prospective study material was composed of cDNA or gDNA derived from T cells, B-cell-depleted T cells, or PBMCs. Deeply sampled blood TCRbeta repertoires from subjects exposed to, actively infected with, or recovered from COVID-19 were included in the dataset. The repertoires were released in a freely available public database intended as a resource for research on the immune response to SARS-CoV-2. The samples were drawn from two sources: the first 160 participants of the ongoing ImmuneRACE study, and approximately 1,300 subjects contributed by 6 global collaborators. Sample metadata almost always included a de-identified subject ID, COVID-19 status, age in years and sex. HLA class I and class II types, where available, came from metadata supplied by the sample provider rather than from assay-based typing.

TCRbeta CDR3 regions were amplified from genomic DNA using the immunoSEQ Assay, a bias-controlled multiplex PCR. The original methods were these. Within the assay, amplification of reference gene primers was used to estimate how many nucleated cells each sample contained. To quantify the absolute abundance of each unique TCRbeta CDR3 rearrangement, sequence reads were collapsed and filtered. For each sample, productive Simpson clonality was calculated as the square root of Simpson's diversity index across productive rearrangements. This is the immuneACCESS table as TCRdb keeps it, with only in-frame sequences that have V and J called. A part of the clones is gone; compared with another copy, unresolved V genes explain less than half, and the rest is unexplained. That table gives V, J and clone size, and the DNA gave D and trimming. This sample is represented by tens of thousands of clones; roughly 86% of them were singletons. The ten largest clones take up over 12% of the sample.

General study outcomes and caveats: How much clinical and demographic metadata was included differed by source and by participant, and the metadata was provided uncurated.

Including the terminal cysteine and phenylalanine, the CDR3 comprises 15 residues. Of the read, only the CDR3 DNA is kept; its 45 bases are in frame from base 1. Reading the germline V gene gives CDR1 MGHRA and CDR2 YSYEKL. The V end gives up 1 base and the J end 6 bases, leaving 7 bases in the junction not matched to a gene. The TCR sequence derives from a human donor in a cohort sampled during active COVID-19. The rearrangement joined TRBV4-1 to TRBJ2-5, with 8 junctional bases fitting TRBD1. The sequenced sample was peripheral blood. The DNA is as follows: TGCGCCAGCAGCCAAGCAGGGGGCAGGGAAAAGACCCAGTACTTC. Translated, it gives CASSQAGGREKTQYF.